This TCR delta chain was observed in a study of gamma-delta chains in newborns, infants, children (dated by TCRdb to between 2018 and 2020). General notes on the study: According to the study title, microbial exposure causes polyclonal expansion of innate gammadelta T cells right after birth. Right after human newborns were born, the researchers looked at the way microbial exposure shaped their populations of innate gammadelta T cells.

The sequencing machine was an Illumina MiSeq. Clones were re-identified by TCRdb from the public reads with CATT, and rows with the same DNA were merged. The sample table lists around 4,900 delta-chain clones, roughly 40% of them with a count of one. The ten most abundant clones make up roughly 15% of the sample. Counted from cysteine to phenylalanine, this CDR3 has 18 amino acids. Here the CDR3 DNA is all that survives: 54 bases in frame from base 1. V is pared back by 0 bases and J by 1 base, with 18 bases lying between the germline termini. From the germline V gene, CDR1 is TSWWSYY and CDR2 is QGS. On this clone: The specificity of this receptor is unknown. Base qualities are not at hand, and no much larger clone is one base apart.

The sequenced sample consisted of blood. The sequence was obtained from a child who received the measles vaccine. The rearranged chain carries TRDV1 and TRDJ1; TRDD3 is a weak D gene call, 5 bases matching. The DNA sequence is given as TGTGCTCTTGGGGAACTGCGGGGGGCCGAAAAACCCACCGATAAACTCATCTTT. Protein translation: CALGELRGAEKPTDKLIF.